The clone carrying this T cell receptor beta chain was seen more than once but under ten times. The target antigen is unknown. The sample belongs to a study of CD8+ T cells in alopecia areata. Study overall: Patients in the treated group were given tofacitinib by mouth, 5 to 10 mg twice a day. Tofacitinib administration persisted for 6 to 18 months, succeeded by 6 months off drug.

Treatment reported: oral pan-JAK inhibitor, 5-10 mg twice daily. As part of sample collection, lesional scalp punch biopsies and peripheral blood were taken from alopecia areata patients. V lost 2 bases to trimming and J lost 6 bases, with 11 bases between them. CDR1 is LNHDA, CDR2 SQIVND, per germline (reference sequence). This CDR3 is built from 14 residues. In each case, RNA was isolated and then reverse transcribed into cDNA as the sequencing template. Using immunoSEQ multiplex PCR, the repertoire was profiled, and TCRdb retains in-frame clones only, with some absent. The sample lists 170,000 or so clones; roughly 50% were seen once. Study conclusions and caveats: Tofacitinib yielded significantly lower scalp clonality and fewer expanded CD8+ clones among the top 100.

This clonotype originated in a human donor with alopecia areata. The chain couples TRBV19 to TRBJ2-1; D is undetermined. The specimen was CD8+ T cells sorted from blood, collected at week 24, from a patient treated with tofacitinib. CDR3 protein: CASSILASINEQFF. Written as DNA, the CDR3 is TGTGCCAGTAGTATATTGGCTAGTATCAATGAGCAGTTCTTC.